This T cell receptor (beta chain) was sequenced during a study of cytomegalovirus exposure and HLA in healthy donors. Study-level background: Assignment to the Caucasian-associated ancestry cluster applied to around 76% of the approximately 380 genotyped donors. Overall study findings and caveats: Upon later analysis, HLA-associated TCR beta chains proved more clonally expanded than other, equally common chains. Earlier findings revealed that most TCR beta V segments proved productive either about 90% or about 30% of the time.

The count of this clone is one. Its antigen is still unknown. CDR3 size: 13 residues. The germline CDR1 and CDR2 sequences are SGDLS and YYNGEE. V was trimmed by 0 bases and J by 6 bases, leaving 7 bases between them. The study ran its PCR with 60 Vbeta and 13 Jbeta primers. Libraries were prepared by immunoSEQ multiplex PCR; TCRdb keeps only in-frame clonotypes and omits some of them. The profile covers 200,000 to 250,000 clones, with approximately 80% appearing a single time and 2.5% to 3% taken by the ten largest. Sequences were obtained from PBMCs. This receptor was obtained from a young man in good health and CMV-seronegative. The chain combines TRBV9 with TRBJ1-5; D gene unclear. This CDR3 reads CASSVDAGQPQHF. The CDR3 coding sequence is TGTGCCAGCAGCGTAGATGCAGGTCAGCCCCAGCATTTT.